This is a list of T cell receptor beta chains from one sample in a study of blood T cell repertoires in COVID-19. Here immunoSEQ multiplex PCR was the method, and the copy in TCRdb shows in-frame clones only, minus some. The sample consists of 200,000 to 300,000 clones, approximately 90% of them appearing once. Material: PBMCs or T cells enriched from blood (not recorded which). The source of these receptors is a woman in her thirties or forties with acute COVID-19. The CDR3 runs from the conserved cysteine through the conserved F or W. The D gene is left open where the match is weak. Size is stated for part of the rows, as once, few or many counts, or as a class when the clone is expanded.

v_gene	j_gene	d_gene	abundance	CDR3nt	CDR3aa
TRBV4-1	TRBJ1-2	TRBD1	NA	TGCGCCAGCAGCCAGGGCACAGGGGGCTACTATGGCTACACCTTC	CASSQGTGGYYGYTF
TRBV6-6	TRBJ1-6	NA	NA	TGTGCCAGCAGTGTTGGAGGGGCCCTCCACTTT	CASSVGGALHF
TRBV6-5	TRBJ1-2	TRBD1	NA	TGTGCCAGCAGTTACTCGGGGACAGAGAACTATGGCTACACCTTC	CASSYSGTENYGYTF
TRBV11-2	TRBJ1-4	NA	few	TGTGCCAGCAGCTGGGGACGAGGAGGGAAGGAAAAACTGTTTTTT	CASSWGRGGKEKLFF
TRBV5-1	TRBJ1-2	NA	NA	TGCGCCAGCAGCTTGGTAGACAGCTATGGCTACACCTTC	CASSLVDSYGYTF
TRBV5-1	TRBJ2-1	TRBD2	NA	TGCGCCAGCAGCTTGTCAGCTAGCGGGGGGAATTACAATGAGCAGTTCTTC	CASSLSASGGNYNEQFF
TRBV11-2	TRBJ1-3	NA	NA	TGTGCCAGCAGCTCTGGGCAGGCCGGAAACACCATATATTTT	CASSSGQAGNTIYF
TRBV18	TRBJ1-1	TRBD1	NA	TGTGCCAGCTCACCGGGGACAGGGGCCGAAGCTTTCTTT	CASSPGTGAEAFF
TRBV9	TRBJ1-4	NA	NA	TGTGCCAGCAGCCCCCAAGGGACACTCCTTAATGAAAAACTGTTTTTT	CASSPQGTLLNEKLFF
TRBV27	TRBJ1-2	TRBD1	NA	TGTGCCAGCAGTTACCGACAGGGTAGTTATGGCTACACCTTC	CASSYRQGSYGYTF
TRBV19	TRBJ1-4	TRBD1	NA	TGTGCCAGTTTCCCTGGACAGGGGACTAATGAAAAACTGTTTTTT	CASFPGQGTNEKLFF
TRBV6-5	TRBJ1-4	TRBD1	NA	TGTGCCAGCAGCCGGACAGGGTCGGATGAAAAACTGTTTTTT	CASSRTGSDEKLFF
TRBV11-2	TRBJ2-2	NA	few	TGTGCCAGCAGCTTGAGATCGACAAGGATAAACACCGGGGAGCTGTTTTTT	CASSLRSTRINTGELFF
TRBV25-1	TRBJ1-4	NA	NA	TGTGCCAGCAGTGACCCCTTAGGACATCTTCAGACTAATGAAAAACTGTTTTTT	CASSDPLGHLQTNEKLFF
TRBV27	TRBJ1-1	NA	NA	TGTGCCAGCAGTTTATCGCGCGGGGTGGAAGCTTTCTTT	CASSLSRGVEAFF
TRBV18	TRBJ2-2	TRBD1	NA	TGTGCCAGCTCACCCTCGACAGGGATTAGCACCGGGGAGCTGTTTTTT	CASSPSTGISTGELFF
TRBV4-3	TRBJ1-4	TRBD1	NA	TGCGCCAGCAGCCAAGCAGGGGGACAGGGCTCTGAAAAACTGTTTTTT	CASSQAGGQGSEKLFF
TRBV20-1	TRBJ1-2	TRBD1	once	TGCAGTGCTAGTACAGGGGGCGCCTCGAGTGGCTACACCTTC	CSASTGGASSGYTF
TRBV7-2	TRBJ1-2	NA	NA	TGTGCCAGCAGACTTACGTCCGGCTACACCTTC	CASRLTSGYTF
TRBV11-2	TRBJ1-5	TRBD1	NA	TGTGCCAGCAGCCTAGGACAGGGGGGCAATCAGCCCCAGCATTTT	CASSLGQGGNQPQHF
TRBV27	TRBJ2-3	TRBD2	NA	TGTGCCAGCAGTTCACTCGGCGGGAGTATAAGCACAGATACGCAGTATTTT	CASSSLGGSISTDTQYF
TRBV28	TRBJ2-7	NA	NA	TGTGCCAGCAGTTTGAGAGCTTACGAGCAGTACTTC	CASSLRAYEQYF
TRBV19	TRBJ2-2	TRBD2	NA	TGTGCCAGTAGGACTAGCGGGAGCGAAACCGGGGAGCTGTTTTTT	CASRTSGSETGELFF
TRBV4-3	TRBJ1-3	NA	NA	TGCGCCAGCAGCCAAGATCTAGTGAGCTCTGGAAACACCATATATTTT	CASSQDLVSSGNTIYF
TRBV19	TRBJ2-1	NA	NA	TGTGCCAGTCAACGGGGTCTTAACCCCTACAATGAGCAGTTCTTC	CASQRGLNPYNEQFF
TRBV4-3	TRBJ2-1	TRBD1	once	TGCGCCAGCAGCCTAGGGACAGGGAGCTCCTACAATGAGCAGTTCTTC	CASSLGTGSSYNEQFF
TRBV5-6	TRBJ1-4	NA	NA	TGTGCCAGCAGCTTATTCCAGGGCCGAGAAAAACTGTTTTTT	CASSLFQGREKLFF
TRBV6-5	TRBJ2-5	TRBD2	NA	TGTGCCAGCAGTTACACCCCGGGACTAGCGGCGGAGACCCAGTACTTC	CASSYTPGLAAETQYF
TRBV7-9	TRBJ2-1	TRBD2	NA	TGTGCCAGCAGCTTAAACTGGGGGCTAGCGGGGGTAAATGAGCAGTTCTTC	CASSLNWGLAGVNEQFF
TRBV2	TRBJ2-5	NA	NA	TGTGCCAGCAGTGAAGACAGGGGAGGATCCGGAGAGACCCAGTACTTC	CASSEDRGGSGETQYF
TRBV5-1	TRBJ2-6	NA	NA	TGCGCCAGCAGCTTGATAGGGCAGGGGTTCTCTGGGGCCAACGTCCTGACTTTC	CASSLIGQGFSGANVLTF
TRBV29-1	TRBJ2-3	NA	NA	TGCAGCGTTGGCCTCGTGCGGGGTAGAGATCCAGATACGCAGTATTTT	CSVGLVRGRDPDTQYF
TRBV12-3/TRBV12-4	TRBJ1-1	NA	few	TGTGCCAGCAGTTTACGGGGGGGCACTGAAGCTTTCTTT	CASSLRGGTEAFF
TRBV2	TRBJ1-3	NA	NA	TGTGCCAGCAGTGGCGAGGGAATAGGCGGAAACACCATATATTTT	CASSGEGIGGNTIYF
TRBV4-1	TRBJ1-1	TRBD1	NA	TGCGCCAGCAGCCAAGGAACAGGGGGGAACACTGAAGCTTTCTTT	CASSQGTGGNTEAFF
TRBV5-1	TRBJ1-6	NA	NA	TGCGCCAGCAGCCATACAGGCCCCGATTCACCCCTCCACTTT	CASSHTGPDSPLHF
TRBV11-2	TRBJ1-3	NA	NA	TGTGCCAGCAGCTTTCCAGGAAACACCATATATTTT	CASSFPGNTIYF
TRBV19	TRBJ2-2	TRBD2	NA	TGTGCCAGTAGTACTATAGCGGGGGCCGGGACCGGGGAGCTGTTTTTT	CASSTIAGAGTGELFF
TRBV7-6	TRBJ1-4	NA	NA	TGTGCCAGCAGCTTAGGCGGGGCTAATGAAAAACTGTTTTTT	CASSLGGANEKLFF
TRBV27	TRBJ2-5	NA	NA	TGTGCCAGCAAAAAGGCAGGGAAGGGAGGAGAGACCCAGTACTTC	CASKKAGKGGETQYF
TRBV5-1	TRBJ1-2	NA	NA	TGCGCCAGCAGTTATGAGGACTATGGCTACACCTTC	CASSYEDYGYTF
TRBV5-5	TRBJ1-6	TRBD1	NA	TGTGCCAGCAGCTTCGGACAGGGAAATTCACCCCTCCACTTT	CASSFGQGNSPLHF
TRBV12-3/TRBV12-4	TRBJ2-7	TRBD2	NA	TGTGCCAGCAGTCTTAGCGGGGCCCACGAGCAGTACTTC	CASSLSGAHEQYF
TRBV5-1	TRBJ1-1	NA	once	TGCGCCAGCAGCTTGGCCGCCGGAGGAGGGACTGAAGCTTTCTTT	CASSLAAGGGTEAFF
TRBV30	TRBJ2-4	NA	NA	TGTGCCTGGAGTTTGCCTACAGTAACCAAAAACATTCAGTACTTC	CAWSLPTVTKNIQYF
TRBV5-8	TRBJ2-2	TRBD1	once	TGTGCCAGTACTACAGGGGGGACCGGGGAGCTGTTTTTT	CASTTGGTGELFF
TRBV19	TRBJ2-5	NA	NA	TGTGCCAGTAGTACCCTAGCGAGGGGCGTGGAGACCCAGTACTTC	CASSTLARGVETQYF
TRBV18	TRBJ1-2	NA	NA	TGTGCCAGCTCCCCATCAGCATCAGGGGAAAGGGGCTACACCTTC	CASSPSASGERGYTF
TRBV4-1	TRBJ2-5	TRBD2	NA	TGCGCCAGCAGCCAAGAGTTCCCTAGCGGGGGGGCCACCCAGTACTTC	CASSQEFPSGGATQYF
TRBV4-3	TRBJ2-2	TRBD1	NA	TGCGCCAGCAGCCCGGGGACAGGGATGGCCGGGGAGCTGTTTTTT	CASSPGTGMAGELFF
TRBV2	TRBJ2-7	NA	NA	TGTGCCAGCAGTCCTGGGCCTTTTTCAGAGCAGTACTTC	CASSPGPFSEQYF
TRBV5-1	TRBJ2-5	TRBD1	NA	TGCGCCAGCAGCTTAGAAGGACAGGGGGCCCAGGAGACCCAGTACTTC	CASSLEGQGAQETQYF
TRBV4-3	TRBJ1-1	NA	NA	TGCGCCAGCAGCCAAGTTGGGGGGGCGAGAAACACTGAAGCTTTCTTT	CASSQVGGARNTEAFF
TRBV7-2	TRBJ2-2	NA	NA	TGTGCCAGCAGCTCCGGGACTTTCACCGGGGAGCTGTTTTTT	CASSSGTFTGELFF
TRBV29-1	TRBJ2-3	TRBD2	NA	TGCAGCGTTGATTCCGGGAGGGCAGCAGGCACAGATACGCAGTATTTT	CSVDSGRAAGTDTQYF
TRBV27	TRBJ2-3	NA	NA	TGTGCCAGCAGTTTAAGCCTTAGCACAGATACGCAGTATTTT	CASSLSLSTDTQYF
TRBV29-1	TRBJ1-1	NA	NA	TGCAGCGCCGGTGGGGGGACTGAAGCTTTCTTT	CSAGGGTEAFF